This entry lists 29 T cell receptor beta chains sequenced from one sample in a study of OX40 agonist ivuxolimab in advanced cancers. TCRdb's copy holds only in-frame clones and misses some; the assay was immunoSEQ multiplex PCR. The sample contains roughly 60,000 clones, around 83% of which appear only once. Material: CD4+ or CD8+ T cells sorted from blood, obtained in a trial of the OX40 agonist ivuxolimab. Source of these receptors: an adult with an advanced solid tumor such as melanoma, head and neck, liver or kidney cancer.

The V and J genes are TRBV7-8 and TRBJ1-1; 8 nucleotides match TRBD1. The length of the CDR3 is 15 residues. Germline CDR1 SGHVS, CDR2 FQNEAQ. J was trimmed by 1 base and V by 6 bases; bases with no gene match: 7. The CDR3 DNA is TGTGCCAGCAGGATTCAGGGGGCCGGGAACACTGAAGCTTTCTTT. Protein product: CASRIQGAGNTEAFF.

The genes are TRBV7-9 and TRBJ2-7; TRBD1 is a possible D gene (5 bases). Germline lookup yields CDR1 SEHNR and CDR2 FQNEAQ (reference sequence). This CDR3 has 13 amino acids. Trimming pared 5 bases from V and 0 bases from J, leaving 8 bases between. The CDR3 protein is CASSPRVSYEQYF. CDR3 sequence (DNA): TGTGCCAGCAGCCCCAGGGTCTCCTACGAGCAGTACTTC.

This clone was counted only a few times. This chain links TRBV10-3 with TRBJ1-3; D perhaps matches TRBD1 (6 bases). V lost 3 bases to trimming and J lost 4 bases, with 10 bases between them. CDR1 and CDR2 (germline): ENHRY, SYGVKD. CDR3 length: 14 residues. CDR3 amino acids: CAISDRTAGNTIYF. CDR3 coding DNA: TGTGCCATCAGTGACCGGACAGCCGGAAACACCATATATTTT.

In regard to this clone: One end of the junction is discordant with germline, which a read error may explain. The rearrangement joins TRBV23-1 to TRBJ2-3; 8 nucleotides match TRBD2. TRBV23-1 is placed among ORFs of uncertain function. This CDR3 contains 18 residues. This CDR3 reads CASSSGGEEGTFSQSIHF. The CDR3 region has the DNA TGCGCCAGCAGCTCGGGAGGGGAGGAGGGAACCTTTTCCCAGTCTATCCATTTT.

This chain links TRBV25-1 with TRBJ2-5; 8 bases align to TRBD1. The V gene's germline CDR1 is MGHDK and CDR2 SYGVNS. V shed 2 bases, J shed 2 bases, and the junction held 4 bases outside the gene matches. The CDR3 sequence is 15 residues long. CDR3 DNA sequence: TGTGCCAGCAGTGAAGTAGGACAGGGTCAAGAGACCCAGTACTTC. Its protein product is CASSEVGQGQETQYF.

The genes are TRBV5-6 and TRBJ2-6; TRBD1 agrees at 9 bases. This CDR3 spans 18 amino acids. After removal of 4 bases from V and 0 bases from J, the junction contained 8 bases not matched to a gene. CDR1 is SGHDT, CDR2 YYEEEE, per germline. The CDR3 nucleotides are TGTGCCAGCAGCGAAACCGGGACAGGGAGCTCTGGGGCCAACGTCCTGACTTTC. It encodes CASSETGTGSSGANVLTF. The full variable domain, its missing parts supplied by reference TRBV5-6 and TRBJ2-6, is DAGVTQSPTHLIKTRGQQVTLRCSPKSGHDTVSWYQQALGQGPQFIFQYYEEEERQRGNFPDRFSGHQFPNYSSELNVNALLLGDSALYLCASSETGTGSSGANVLTFGAGSRLTVL.

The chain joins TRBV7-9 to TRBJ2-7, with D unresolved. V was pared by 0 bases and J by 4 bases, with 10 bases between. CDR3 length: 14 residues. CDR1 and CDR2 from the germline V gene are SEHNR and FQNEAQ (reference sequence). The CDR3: CASSLAQQVYEQYF. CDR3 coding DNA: TGTGCCAGCAGCTTAGCGCAACAAGTTTACGAGCAGTACTTC.

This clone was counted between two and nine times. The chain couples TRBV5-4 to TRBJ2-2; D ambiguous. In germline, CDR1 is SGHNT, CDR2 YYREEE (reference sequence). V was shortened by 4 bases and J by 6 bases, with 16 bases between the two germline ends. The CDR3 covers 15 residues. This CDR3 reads CASSPDLVLSGELFF. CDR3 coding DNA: TGTGCCAGCAGCCCGGACCTCGTGCTGTCCGGGGAGCTGTTTTTT.

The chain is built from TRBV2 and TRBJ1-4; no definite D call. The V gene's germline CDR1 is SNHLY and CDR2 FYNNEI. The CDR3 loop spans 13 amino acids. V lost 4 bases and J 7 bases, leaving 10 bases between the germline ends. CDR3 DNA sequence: TGTGCCAGCAGTGGAAACCCCGGTGAAAAACTGTTTTTT. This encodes CASSGNPGEKLFF.

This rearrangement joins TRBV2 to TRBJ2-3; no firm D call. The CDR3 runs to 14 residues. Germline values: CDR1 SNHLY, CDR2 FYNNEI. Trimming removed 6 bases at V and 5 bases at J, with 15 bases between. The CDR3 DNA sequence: TGTGCCAGCAGCATAGGACGGACGGGAGATACGCAGTATTTT. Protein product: CASSIGRTGDTQYF.

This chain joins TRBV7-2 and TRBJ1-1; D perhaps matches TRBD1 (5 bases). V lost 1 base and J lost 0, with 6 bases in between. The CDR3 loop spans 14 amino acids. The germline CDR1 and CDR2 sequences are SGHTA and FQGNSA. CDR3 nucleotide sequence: TGTGCCAGCAGCTTAGGACAGATGAACACTGAAGCTTTCTTT. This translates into CASSLGQMNTEAFF.

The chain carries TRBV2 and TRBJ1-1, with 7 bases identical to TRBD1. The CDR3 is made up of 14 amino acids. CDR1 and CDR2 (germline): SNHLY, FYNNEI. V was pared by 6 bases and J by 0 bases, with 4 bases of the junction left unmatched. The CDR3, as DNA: TGTGCCAGCAGCCCGGGACAGTTGAACACTGAAGCTTTCTTT. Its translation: CASSPGQLNTEAFF.

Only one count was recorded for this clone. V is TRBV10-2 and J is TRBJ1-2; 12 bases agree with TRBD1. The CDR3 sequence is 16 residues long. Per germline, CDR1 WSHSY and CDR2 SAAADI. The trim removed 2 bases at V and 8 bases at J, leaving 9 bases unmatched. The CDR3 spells CASSERSPGTGGGYTF. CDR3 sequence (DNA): TGCGCCAGCAGTGAGCGTTCTCCCGGGACAGGGGGCGGCTACACCTTC.

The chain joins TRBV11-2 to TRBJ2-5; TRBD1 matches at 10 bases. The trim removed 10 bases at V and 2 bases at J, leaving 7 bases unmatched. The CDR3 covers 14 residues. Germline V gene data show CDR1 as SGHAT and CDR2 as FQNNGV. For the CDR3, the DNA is TGTGCCACGGGACAGGGGACACATCAAGAGACCCAGTACTTC. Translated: CATGQGTHQETQYF.

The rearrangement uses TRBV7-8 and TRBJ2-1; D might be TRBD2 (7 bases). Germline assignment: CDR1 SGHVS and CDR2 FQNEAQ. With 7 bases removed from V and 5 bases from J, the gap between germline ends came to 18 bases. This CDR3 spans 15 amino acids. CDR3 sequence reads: CASTPGGRGHNEQFF. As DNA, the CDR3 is TGTGCCAGCACCCCCGGGGGGCGAGGGCACAATGAGCAGTTCTTC.

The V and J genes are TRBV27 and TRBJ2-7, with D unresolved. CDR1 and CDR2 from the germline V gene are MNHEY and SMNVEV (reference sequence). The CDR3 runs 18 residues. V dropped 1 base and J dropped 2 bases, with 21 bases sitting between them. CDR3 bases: TGTGCCAGCAGTTTATACCCCTCTACGCGTGGAGCCACCTACGAGCAGTACTTC. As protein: CASSLYPSTRGATYEQYF.

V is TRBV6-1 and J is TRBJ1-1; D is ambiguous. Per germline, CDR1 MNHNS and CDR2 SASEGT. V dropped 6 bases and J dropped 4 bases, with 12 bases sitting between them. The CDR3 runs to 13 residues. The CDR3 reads CASSSGGVTEAFF. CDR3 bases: TGTGCCAGCAGCTCTGGCGGGGTCACTGAAGCTTTCTTT.

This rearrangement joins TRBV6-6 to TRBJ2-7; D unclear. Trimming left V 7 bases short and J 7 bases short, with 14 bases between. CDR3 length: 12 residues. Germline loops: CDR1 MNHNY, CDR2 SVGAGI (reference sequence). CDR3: CASTGLHGEQYF. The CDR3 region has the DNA TGTGCCAGCACAGGCCTTCATGGGGAGCAGTACTTC.

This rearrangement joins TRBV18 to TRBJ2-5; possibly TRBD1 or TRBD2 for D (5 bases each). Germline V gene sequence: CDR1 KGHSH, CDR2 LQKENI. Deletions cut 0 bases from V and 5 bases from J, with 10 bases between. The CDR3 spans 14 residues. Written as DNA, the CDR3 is TGTGCCAGCTCACCACCGGTAGGGACCGAGACCCAGTACTTC. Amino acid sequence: CASSPPVGTETQYF.

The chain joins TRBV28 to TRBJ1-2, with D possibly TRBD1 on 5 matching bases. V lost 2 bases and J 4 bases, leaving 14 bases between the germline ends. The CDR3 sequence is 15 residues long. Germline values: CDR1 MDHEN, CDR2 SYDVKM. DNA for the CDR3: TGTGCCAGCAGTTTAGCGGGGGACGTGGGCTATGGCTACACCTTC. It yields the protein CASSLAGDVGYGYTF.

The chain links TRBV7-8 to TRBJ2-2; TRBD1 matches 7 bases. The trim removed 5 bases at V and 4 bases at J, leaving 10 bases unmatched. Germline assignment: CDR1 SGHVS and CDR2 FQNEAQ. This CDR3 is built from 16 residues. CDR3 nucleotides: TGTGCCAGCAGCGGAAAGACAGGGTTGGGCACCGGGGAGCTGTTTTTT. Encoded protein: CASSGKTGLGTGELFF.

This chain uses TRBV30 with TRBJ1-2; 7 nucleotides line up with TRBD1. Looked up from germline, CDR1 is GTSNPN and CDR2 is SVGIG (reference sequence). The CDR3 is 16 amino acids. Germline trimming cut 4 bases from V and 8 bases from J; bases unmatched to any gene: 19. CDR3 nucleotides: TGTGCCTGGAAGCCCCGGGACAGAGGATGGGAGGGGGGCTACACCTTC. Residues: CAWKPRDRGWEGGYTF.

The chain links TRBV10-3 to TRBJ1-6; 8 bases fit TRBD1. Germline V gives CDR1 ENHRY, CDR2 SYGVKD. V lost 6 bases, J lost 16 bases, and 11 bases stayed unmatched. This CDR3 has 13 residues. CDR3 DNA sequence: TGTGCCATCAGAGGACAGGGCGGCGGCTTACTCCACTTT. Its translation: CAIRGQGGGLLHF.

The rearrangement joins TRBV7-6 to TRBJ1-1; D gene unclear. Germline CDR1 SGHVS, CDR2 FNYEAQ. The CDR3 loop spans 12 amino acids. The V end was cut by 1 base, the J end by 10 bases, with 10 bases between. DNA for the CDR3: TGTGCCAGCAGCTTAGTTACCGCGGGAGCTTTCTTT. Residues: CASSLVTAGAFF.

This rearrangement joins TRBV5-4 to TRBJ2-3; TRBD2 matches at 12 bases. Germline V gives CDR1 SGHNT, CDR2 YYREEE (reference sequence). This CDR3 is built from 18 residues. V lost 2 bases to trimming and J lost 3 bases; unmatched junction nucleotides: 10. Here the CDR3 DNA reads TGTGCCAGCAGCTTTCCACGGGCCCTAGCGGGGGGGACAGATACGCAGTATTTT. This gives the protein CASSFPRALAGGTDTQYF.

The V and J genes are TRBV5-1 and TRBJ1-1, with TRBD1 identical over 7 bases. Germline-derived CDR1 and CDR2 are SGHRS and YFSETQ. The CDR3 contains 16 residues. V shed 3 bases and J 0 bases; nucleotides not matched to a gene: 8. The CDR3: CASSSRPGQLNTEAFF. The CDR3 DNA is TGCGCCAGCAGCTCACGTCCGGGACAGTTGAACACTGAAGCTTTCTTT.

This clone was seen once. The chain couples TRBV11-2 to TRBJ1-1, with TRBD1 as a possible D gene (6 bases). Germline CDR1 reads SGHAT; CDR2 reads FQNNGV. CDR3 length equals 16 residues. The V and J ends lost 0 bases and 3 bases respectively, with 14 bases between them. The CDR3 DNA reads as TGTGCCAGCAGCTTAGAGGCTGCAGGGGTTGACACTGAAGCTTTCTTT. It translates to CASSLEAAGVDTEAFF.

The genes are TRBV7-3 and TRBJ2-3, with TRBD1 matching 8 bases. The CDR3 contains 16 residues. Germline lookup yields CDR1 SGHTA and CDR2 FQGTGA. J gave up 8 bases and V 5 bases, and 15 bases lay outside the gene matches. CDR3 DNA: TGTGCCAGCAGCCTTGAAGACAGGGGTATCCCTGGTACGCAGTATTTT. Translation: CASSLEDRGIPGTQYF.

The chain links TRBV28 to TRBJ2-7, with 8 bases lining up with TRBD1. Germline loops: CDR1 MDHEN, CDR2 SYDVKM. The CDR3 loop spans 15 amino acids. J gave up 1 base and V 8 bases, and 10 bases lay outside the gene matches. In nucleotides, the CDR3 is TGTGCCAGCGAACCCGCGGGGACAGGTTCCTACGAGCAGTACTTC. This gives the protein CASEPAGTGSYEQYF.